The source of this T cell receptor (beta chain) is a study of brain metastases from non-small cell lung cancer. The CDR3 loop spans 14 amino acids. Trimming removed 4 bases from V and 0 bases from J, with 9 bases in between. Germline CDR1 SQVTM, CDR2 ANQGSEA. On this clone: Its antigen is currently unknown.

Data came from immunoSEQ multiplex PCR; TCRdb stores just in-frame clones and leaves some out. The top ten clones hold under 4.5% of a sample with 2,500 to 3,000 clones, around nine tenths of them seen once. Whole-study results and caveats: T-cell clones appeared expanded in less than 75% of brain metastases relative to matched primary tumors. Brain metastases had lower T-cell infiltration than primary tumors. Paired brain metastases and primary tumors largely shared TCR repertoires.

V is TRBV29-1 and J is TRBJ2-2; D possibly corresponds to TRBD1 (6 bases). The sequenced material came from primary lung tumor tissue. The source is a donor over 35 with non-small cell lung cancer. CDR3 loop: CSVGQESNTGELFF. CDR3 nucleotide sequence: TGCAGCGTTGGACAGGAGTCGAACACCGGGGAGCTGTTTTTT.